A selection of T cell receptor beta chains follows, all from one sample in a study of identical twins. TCRdb redid the calling of the 5' RACE reads with MiXCR, one entry per CDR3 protein. This sample has about 520,000 distinct CDR3 sequences, with about 20% found just once. These data were also filed under a second study, of T cells expressing NK-cell markers.

Input material: CD4+ T cells sorted from blood. These receptor sequences come from a woman under 30 in good health. CDR3s include the opening cysteine and the closing phenylalanine or tryptophan.

TRBV6-1	TRBJ2-6	CASSDMGPRGAGANVLTF
TRBV7-9	TRBJ1-2	CASSLTWTDGYTF
TRBV5-1	TRBJ2-1	CASSLLAGEDEQFF
TRBV7-9	TRBJ2-3	CASSQASGGLPDTQYF
TRBV20-1	TRBJ2-1	CSASGRARNEQFF
TRBV3-1	TRBJ1-1	CASSPRATGSGTEAFF
TRBV6-1	TRBJ2-2	CASSLAGGRLTGELFF
TRBV15	TRBJ2-2	CATSRGGALAGELFF
TRBV21-1	TRBJ2-1	CASSTGTFLAGKYNEQFF
TRBV20-1	TRBJ1-1	CSATGGQDGYWRTEAFF
TRBV15	TRBJ1-1	CATSRGWAESEAFF
TRBV5-6	TRBJ2-7	CASSLGTGDEQYF
TRBV6-2/TRBV6-3	TRBJ2-5	CASSSWLAGRQETQYF
TRBV20-1	TRBJ2-4	CSATYGLNIQYF
TRBV6-5	TRBJ1-1	CASSYSGLSEAFF
TRBV7-2	TRBJ2-1	CASSLRGTSRDEQFF
TRBV20-1	TRBJ2-7	CSAQDILILPYEQYF
TRBV7-9	TRBJ2-3	CASSLYYLRGFTDTQYF
TRBV20-1	TRBJ2-3	CSALLAGRADTQYF
TRBV5-1	TRBJ2-5	CASSLYITSGQETQYF
TRBV6-5	TRBJ2-1	CASNPSGGKQFF
TRBV5-6	TRBJ1-4	CASSRRSTNEKLFF
TRBV6-5	TRBJ2-7	CASSYYSTGAYEQYF
TRBV23-1	TRBJ1-5	CASSQSFPDLGNQPQHF
TRBV29-1	TRBJ1-4	CSVDEGQGEKLFF
TRBV10-3	TRBJ2-1	CAITLGGAANEQFF
TRBV5-1	TRBJ2-5	CASSLRWGTRGPMETQYF
TRBV15	TRBJ2-1	CATSRSVSLYNEQFF
TRBV12-3/TRBV12-4	TRBJ1-2	CASSSGTGAGYGYTF
TRBV4-1	TRBJ2-7	CASSQDASGSFNEQYF
TRBV6-1	TRBJ2-7	CASSAAALSPGEQYF